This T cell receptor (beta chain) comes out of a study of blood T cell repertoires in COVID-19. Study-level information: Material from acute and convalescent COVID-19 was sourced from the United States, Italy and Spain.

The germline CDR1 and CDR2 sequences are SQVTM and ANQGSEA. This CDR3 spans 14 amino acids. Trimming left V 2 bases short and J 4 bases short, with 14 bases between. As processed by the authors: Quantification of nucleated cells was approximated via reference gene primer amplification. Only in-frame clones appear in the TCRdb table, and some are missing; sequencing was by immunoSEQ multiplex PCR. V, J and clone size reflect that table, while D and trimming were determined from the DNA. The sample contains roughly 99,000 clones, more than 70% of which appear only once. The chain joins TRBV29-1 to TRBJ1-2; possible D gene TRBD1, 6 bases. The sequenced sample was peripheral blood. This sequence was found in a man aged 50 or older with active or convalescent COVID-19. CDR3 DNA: TGCAGCGTTGAATCCCCGGGGGGCGGCTATGGCTACACCTTC. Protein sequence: CSVESPGGGYGYTF. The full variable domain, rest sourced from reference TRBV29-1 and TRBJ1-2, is SAVISQKPSRDICQRGTSLTIQCQVDSQVTMMFWYRQQPGQSLTLIATANQGSEATYESGFVIDKFPISRPNLTFSTLTVSNMSPEDSSIYLCSVESPGGGYGYTFGSGTRLTVV.